This is a list of T cell receptor beta chains from one sample in a study of T cell changes during pregnancy in multiple sclerosis. Method: immunoSEQ multiplex PCR; TCRdb's copy keeps in-frame clones and lacks some. The sample holds roughly 110,000 clones, around 90% seen once. Sample: peripheral blood, taken in the third trimester of pregnancy. The receptor set was obtained from a female donor with multiple sclerosis, enrolled in a pregnancy study. Both conserved end residues are part of each CDR3. The D gene is left open where the match is weak. Only some rows state a clone size, as once, few, many or a class for expanded clones.

j_call	d_call	cdr3_length	v_call	clone_size	cdr3_aa	cdr3_nt
TRBJ1-1	TRBD1	15	TRBV10-3	-	CAISEYTGANTEAFF	TGTGCCATCAGTGAATATACAGGGGCGAACACTGAAGCTTTCTTT
TRBJ2-3	-	14	TRBV29-1	-	CSVDSGSRTDTQYF	TGCAGCGTTGACTCCGGGTCCCGGACAGATACGCAGTATTTT
TRBJ2-3	-	15	TRBV5-1	once	CASSLEGTSTDTQYF	TGCGCCAGCAGCTTGGAAGGGACAAGCACAGATACGCAGTATTTT
TRBJ1-2	-	13	TRBV29-1	-	CSVDRGHRDGYTF	TGCAGCGTTGATCGGGGTCATCGGGATGGCTACACCTTC
TRBJ2-2	TRBD1	15	TRBV9	-	CASSGDRGVTGELFF	TGTGCCAGCAGTGGGGACAGGGGAGTAACCGGGGAGCTGTTTTTT
TRBJ2-7	-	13	TRBV28	-	CASRGGVTYEQYF	TGTGCCAGCAGGGGCGGGGTGACCTACGAGCAGTACTTC
TRBJ2-1	TRBD2	15	TRBV2	-	CASSVTGLAGVEQFF	TGTGCCAGCAGTGTAACGGGTCTAGCGGGAGTTGAGCAGTTCTTC
TRBJ2-1	-	12	TRBV7-9	once	CASSRGPSEQFF	TGTGCCAGCAGCCGAGGGCCTTCTGAGCAGTTCTTC
TRBJ2-1	-	15	TRBV5-6	-	CASSSGPIFYNEQFF	TGTGCCAGCAGCTCCGGTCCTATTTTTTACAATGAGCAGTTCTTC
TRBJ2-5	TRBD1	14	TRBV27	-	CASSPRQGQETQYF	TGTGCCAGCAGTCCACGACAGGGGCAAGAGACCCAGTACTTC
TRBJ1-2	TRBD1	17	TRBV6-1	-	CASSEGQGYLLDYGYTF	TGTGCCAGCAGTGAAGGACAGGGGTACCTATTGGATTATGGCTACACCTTC
TRBJ2-7	-	13	TRBV27	few	CASSLAGTYEQYF	TGTGCCAGCAGTTTAGCGGGAACCTACGAGCAGTACTTC
TRBJ1-4	TRBD1	16	TRBV5-1	-	CASSLGATGDGEKLFF	TGCGCCAGCAGCTTGGGGGCAACAGGGGACGGGGAAAAACTGTTTTTT
TRBJ1-6	TRBD1	15	TRBV5-1	-	CASSLGQGSNSPLHF	TGCGCCAGCAGCTTGGGACAGGGATCGAATTCACCCCTCCACTTT
TRBJ1-1	-	15	TRBV29-1	-	CSVDEGFIRATEAFF	TGCAGCGTTGATGAGGGATTCATTCGGGCAACTGAAGCTTTCTTT
TRBJ2-7	TRBD1	15	TRBV28	-	CASRAPRGSSYEQYF	TGTGCCAGCAGAGCGCCCAGGGGGAGCTCCTACGAGCAGTACTTC
TRBJ2-2	-	14	TRBV5-1	-	CASSVTGNTGELFF	TGCGCCAGCAGCGTGACAGGGAACACCGGGGAGCTGTTTTTT
TRBJ2-7	TRBD2	14	TRBV7-6	once	CASSTSGSGNEQYF	TGTGCCAGCAGCACAAGCGGGAGTGGGAACGAGCAGTACTTC
TRBJ2-1	TRBD2	20	TRBV2	-	CASSEIERGLAGDPPNEQFF	TGTGCCAGCAGTGAGATCGAACGGGGACTAGCGGGAGACCCCCCTAATGAGCAGTTCTTC
TRBJ2-7	-	11	TRBV6-4	-	CATSDGLEQYF	TGTGCCACTTCGGACGGACTCGAGCAGTACTTC
TRBJ2-7	-	13	TRBV6-1	-	CASRKRTEGSNSF	TGTGCCAGCAGAAAACGGACAGAGGGATCGAATAGCTTC
TRBJ2-7	-	14	TRBV6-1	-	CASSSGPTTYEQYF	TGTGCCAGCTCAAGCGGGCCTACTACTTACGAGCAGTACTTC
TRBJ1-5	-	15	TRBV19	-	CASATGPEVNQPQHF	TGTGCCAGTGCTACAGGGCCCGAGGTTAATCAGCCCCAGCATTTT
TRBJ1-1	TRBD1	14	TRBV19	-	CASTYDRGLSEAFF	TGTGCCAGTACCTATGACAGGGGGCTCTCTGAAGCTTTCTTT
TRBJ2-2	TRBD2	16	TRBV7-2	-	CASSYTSGSRTGELFF	TGTGCCAGCAGCTATACTAGCGGGAGTAGAACCGGGGAGCTGTTTTTT
TRBJ2-7	TRBD1	16	TRBV18	-	CASSPRLGGGHYEQYF	TGTGCCAGCTCTCCGCGCTTAGGGGGCGGACACTACGAGCAGTACTTC
TRBJ2-2	TRBD2	16	TRBV9	-	CASTLAGDSNTGELFF	TGTGCCAGCACCCTAGCGGGGGACTCGAACACCGGGGAGCTGTTTTTT
TRBJ2-5	-	17	TRBV28	-	CASRLTLAPSDGETQYF	TGTGCCAGCAGACTCACCTTAGCCCCCAGCGATGGAGAGACCCAGTACTTC
TRBJ1-5	TRBD1	16	TRBV19	-	CASSSGTGGGNQPQHF	TGTGCCAGTAGTTCCGGGACAGGGGGCGGCAATCAGCCCCAGCATTTT
TRBJ1-5	-	13	TRBV6-5	once	CATGGGKERPQHF	TGTGCCACCGGAGGAGGCAAAGAACGGCCCCAGCATTTT
TRBJ2-3	TRBD1	12	TRBV2	-	CASRETGDTQYF	TGTGCCAGCAGGGAGACAGGGGATACGCAGTATTTT